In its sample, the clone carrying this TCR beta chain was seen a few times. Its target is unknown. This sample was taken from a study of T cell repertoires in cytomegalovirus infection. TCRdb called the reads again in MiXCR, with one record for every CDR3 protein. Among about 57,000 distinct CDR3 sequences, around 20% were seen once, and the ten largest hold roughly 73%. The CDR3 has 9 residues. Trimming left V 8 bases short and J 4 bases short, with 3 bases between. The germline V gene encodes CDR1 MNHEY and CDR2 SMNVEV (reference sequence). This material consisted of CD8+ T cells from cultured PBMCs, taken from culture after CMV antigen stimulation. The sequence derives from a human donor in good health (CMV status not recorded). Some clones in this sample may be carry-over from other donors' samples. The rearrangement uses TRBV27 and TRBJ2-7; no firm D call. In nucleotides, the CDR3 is TGTGCCAGCGGGTACGAGCAGTACTTC. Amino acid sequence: CASGYEQYF.